What follows describes a single T cell receptor (beta chain). Methods used by the authors: By means of reference gene primer amplification, nucleated cell counts were estimated. The assay was immunoSEQ multiplex PCR, and TCRdb's table has in-frame clones only and misses some. Clone size and the V and J calls come from that table; the DNA yielded D and trimming. The profile shows some 99,000 clones, 84% of them singletons. The data stem from a study of blood T cell repertoires in COVID-19. Overall study context: Acute and convalescent COVID-19 samples came from the United States, Italy and Spain. Sources were T cells, B-cell-depleted T cells, or PBMCs; the material itself was cDNA or gDNA.

CDR1 is SGHNT, CDR2 YYREEE, per germline (reference sequence). CDR3 length: 15 amino acids. After removal of 4 bases from V and 1 base from J, the junction contained 4 bases not matched to a gene. Sequencing was done on a sample of peripheral blood. V is TRBV5-4 and J is TRBJ2-1, with TRBD2 matching over 8 bases. The sequence came from a woman in her fifties or sixties with acute or convalescent COVID-19. The CDR3 DNA sequence: TGTGCCAGCAGCCTCCCGGGGGGGTCCTACAATGAGCAGTTCTTC. It specifies CASSLPGGSYNEQFF.